The present T cell receptor beta chain was sequenced within a study of blood T cell repertoires in COVID-19. At the level of the study: Whether acute or convalescent, the COVID-19 samples came from the United States, Italy and Spain.

Per the original methods: Estimates of nucleated cell counts were drawn from the amplification of reference gene primers. The repertoire was sequenced with immunoSEQ multiplex PCR; TCRdb's copy has only in-frame clones and lacks some. V and J calls and clone size come straight from that table; D and trimming were deduced from the DNA. Of about 190,000 clones in the sample, approximately 80% were seen once. The TCR sequence derives from a human donor in a cohort sampled during active COVID-19. Sequenced: peripheral blood.

The CDR3 here is CASSQDLGANYEQYF. The CDR3, as DNA: TGTGCCAGCAGCCAAGACCTGGGGGCAAATTACGAGCAGTACTTC. The chain carries TRBV4-2 and TRBJ2-7; D might be TRBD1 (6 bases). The ends were cut back, 0 bases at V and 4 bases at J, with 13 bases in the middle. Germline CDR1 reads LGHNA; CDR2 reads YNFKEQ. The CDR3 totals 15 residues.